This TCR beta chain was identified during a study of OX40 agonist ivuxolimab in advanced cancers. Study details: As their treatment, patients were administered ivuxolimab, an agonistic anti-OX40 (CD134) antibody. Ivuxolimab doses were 0.01, 0.1, 0.3, 1.5, 3 or 10 mg/kg every 2 weeks.

Note on this clone: The antigen is unknown.

Sequenced by immunoSEQ multiplex PCR; TCRdb stores in-frame clones only, minus some. The repertoire has tens of thousands of clones, 85% to 95% of them found once; the top ten carry approximately 12%. Study-level findings and limits: Compared with CD4+, CD8+ T cells on average had more expanded clones. CD4+ and CD8+ blood T cells expanded clonally by week 6 at 0.1 to 3.0 mg/kg.

Deletions cut 1 base from V and 3 bases from J, with 10 bases between. This CDR3 region has 15 residues. In germline, CDR1 is SEHNR, CDR2 FQNEAQ (reference sequence). Sample: CD4+ or CD8+ T cells sorted from blood, taken in a trial of the OX40 agonist ivuxolimab. The chain combines TRBV7-9 with TRBJ2-1; possibly TRBD1 for D (6 bases). The clonotype comes from an adult with an advanced solid tumor such as melanoma, head and neck, liver or kidney cancer. The CDR3, as DNA: TGTGCCAGCAGCTTAGTACTAGGGGGCTACAATGAGCAGTTCTTC. The encoded protein is CASSLVLGGYNEQFF.